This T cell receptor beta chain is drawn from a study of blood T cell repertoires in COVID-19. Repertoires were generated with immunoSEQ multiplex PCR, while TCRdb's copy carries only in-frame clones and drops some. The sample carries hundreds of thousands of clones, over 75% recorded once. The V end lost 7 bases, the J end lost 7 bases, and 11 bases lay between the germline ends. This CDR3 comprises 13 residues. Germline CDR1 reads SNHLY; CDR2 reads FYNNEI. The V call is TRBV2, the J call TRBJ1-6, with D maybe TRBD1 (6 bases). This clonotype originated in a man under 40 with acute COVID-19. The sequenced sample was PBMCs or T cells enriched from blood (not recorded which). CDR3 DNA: TGTGCCAGCATCGACAGGTCGAATTCACCCCTCCACTTT. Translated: CASIDRSNSPLHF.